The 30 T cell receptor beta chains below come from one sample, sequenced in a study of cytomegalovirus exposure and HLA in healthy donors. A multiplex PCR was run with 60 Vbeta primers and 13 Jbeta primers. Data came from immunoSEQ multiplex PCR; TCRdb stores just in-frame clones and leaves some out. The sample lists approximately 190,000 clones; 75% to 90% were seen once. The sample taken for sequencing was PBMCs. The source of these receptors is a woman between 50 and 59 years old in good health and CMV-seropositive.

This sequence joins TRBV18 and TRBJ1-5; D is uncertain. V was shortened by 3 bases and J by 1 base, with 13 bases between the two germline ends. The CDR3 is 16 residues long. Germline V CDR1 and CDR2: KGHSH, LQKENI. The CDR3 DNA sequence: TGTGCCAGCTCACCCGGACGTGGGGAGAGCAATCAGCCCCAGCATTTT. Its protein is CASSPGRGESNQPQHF.

This clone was picked up one time. This chain connects TRBV5-4 to TRBJ1-2; no clear D. The CDR3 sequence is 13 residues long. V gave up 4 bases and J gave up 8 bases, with 15 bases separating them. Germline V CDR1 and CDR2: SGHNT, YYREEE (reference sequence). This chain's CDR3 is CASSVRGIRGYTF. CDR3 DNA: TGTGCCAGCAGCGTTCGTGGAATCAGGGGCTACACCTTC.

The chain links TRBV6-6 to TRBJ2-5; 7 bases are shared with TRBD1. The CDR3 extends over 14 amino acids. From germline, CDR1 is MNHNY and CDR2 SVGAGI (reference sequence). Trimming took 6 bases from V and 1 from J; bases not matched to a gene: 5. The CDR3: CASRRTGAQETQYF. The CDR3 DNA follows: TGTGCCAGCAGACGAACAGGGGCCCAAGAGACCCAGTACTTC.

The genes are TRBV7-3 and TRBJ1-1; D perhaps matches TRBD1 (5 bases). V shed 4 bases and J shed 1 base, with 7 bases lying between them. CDR1 is SGHTA and CDR2 is FQGTGA in the germline V gene. The CDR3 has 13 residues. CDR3 residues: CASSYQGNTEAFF. The DNA for the CDR3 is TGTGCCAGCAGCTACCAGGGGAACACTGAAGCTTTCTTT. Supplemented by reference TRBV7-3 and TRBJ1-1, the full variable domain reads GAGVSQTPSNKVTEKGKYVELRCDPISGHTALYWYRQSLGQGPEFLIYFQGTGAADDSGLPNDRFFAVRPEGSVSTLKIQRTERGDSAVYLCASSYQGNTEAFFGQGTRLTVV.

This chain uses TRBV27 with TRBJ2-7; the match to TRBD2 covers 7 bases. Trimming at V came to 8 bases and at J to 8 bases, leaving 12 bases not matched to a gene. The CDR3 contains 13 residues. CDR1 is MNHEY and CDR2 is SMNVEV in the germline V gene (reference sequence). CDR3 in DNA: TGTGCCAGCTCCTGGGGGGGTGGGGATCAGCAGTACTTC. As protein: CASSWGGGDQQYF.

J is TRBJ1-2 and V is TRBV11-1; no clear D gene. V lost 1 base, J lost 0 bases, and 9 bases lay in between. The germline CDR1 and CDR2 sequences are SGHAT and FQDESV (reference sequence). The CDR3 is 15 residues long. CDR3 sequence reads: CASSLGFPANYGYTF. The CDR3 DNA sequence: TGTGCCAGCAGCTTAGGATTCCCAGCTAACTATGGCTACACCTTC.

J is TRBJ2-7 and V is TRBV7-2, with no clear D. Germline CDR1 reads SGHTA; CDR2 reads FQGNSA. V was pared by 7 bases and J by 0 bases, with 7 bases between. The CDR3 runs 12 residues. The CDR3 DNA is TGTGCCAGCACAGGTAACTCCTACGAGCAGTACTTC. Its protein product is CASTGNSYEQYF. Filled out from reference TRBV7-2 and TRBJ2-7, the complete variable domain reads GAGVSQSPSNKVTEKGKDVELRCDPISGHTALYWYRQSLGQGLEFLIYFQGNSAPDKSGLPSDRFSAERTGGSVSTLTIQRTQQEDSAVYLCASTGNSYEQYFGPGTRLTVT.

The sample holds a few counts of this clone. The gene calls are TRBV7-9 and TRBJ2-1, with 7 bases lining up with TRBD2. CDR3 length equals 16 residues. Trimming cost V 5 bases and J 5 bases; bases outside gene matches: 12. CDR1 and CDR2 from the germline V gene are SEHNR and FQNEAQ (reference sequence). CDR3 region: CASSLPAGTPHNEQFF. The CDR3 nucleotides are TGTGCCAGCAGCCTCCCAGCGGGGACCCCCCACAATGAGCAGTTCTTC.

V gene TRBV5-4 combines with J gene TRBJ2-1; tentatively, D is TRBD1 (5 bases). V lost 0 bases to trimming and J lost 0 bases, with 10 bases between them. CDR3 length equals 16 residues. Germline V gene sequence: CDR1 SGHNT, CDR2 YYREEE (reference sequence). CDR3 nucleotide sequence: TGTGCCAGCAGCTTGGGGGGCCTGAGCTCCTACAATGAGCAGTTCTTC. This gives the protein CASSLGGLSSYNEQFF. The full variable domain, its missing parts supplied by reference TRBV5-4 and TRBJ2-1, is ETGVTQSPTHLIKTRGQQVTLRCSSQSGHNTVSWYQQALGQGPQFIFQYYREEENGRGNFPPRFSGLQFPNYSSELNVNALELDDSALYLCASSLGGLSSYNEQFFGPGTRLTVL.

V usage is TRBV5-4 and J usage is TRBJ1-6; 8 bases fit TRBD1. Germline-derived CDR1 and CDR2 are SGHNT and YYREEE (reference sequence). J gave up 8 bases and V 4 bases, and 11 bases lay outside the gene matches. The CDR3 length is 16 residues. CDR3 nucleotides: TGTGCCAGCAGCATATTTGACAGGGGCGCTTATTCACCCCTCCACTTT. It specifies CASSIFDRGAYSPLHF.

This chain links TRBV15 with TRBJ1-2, with unresolved D. Per germline, CDR1 LNHNV and CDR2 YYDKDF (reference sequence). Between the trimmed V and J ends, which lost 5 bases and 4 bases, there was a span of 17 bases. CDR3 length: 15 amino acids. Written as DNA, the CDR3 is TGTGCCACCAGCCGGGATGGGTTGGCCGGCTATGGCTACACCTTC. It translates to CATSRDGLAGYGYTF.

V is TRBV7-8 and J is TRBJ1-1; TRBD1 matches at 8 bases. Germline CDR1 is SGHVS and CDR2 is FQNEAQ. The CDR3 contains 16 residues. After removal of 3 bases from V and 4 bases from J, the junction contained 10 bases not matched to a gene. The CDR3 DNA reads TGTGCCAGCAGCTTGTCCAGGGGGCTTTTGGGCACTGAAGCTTTCTTT. This codes for CASSLSRGLLGTEAFF. Full variable domain (missing parts from reference TRBV7-8 and TRBJ1-1): GAGVSQSPRYKVAKRGQDVALRCDPISGHVSLFWYQQALGQGPEFLTYFQNEAQLDKSGLPSDRFFAERPEGSVSTLKIQRTQQEDSAVYLCASSLSRGLLGTEAFFGQGTRLTVV.

The genes are TRBV4-2 and TRBJ1-1; perhaps TRBD1 as D (5 bases). Trimming removed 5 bases from V and 1 base from J, with 8 bases in between. There are 13 residues in the CDR3. Per the germline V gene, CDR1 is LGHNA and CDR2 is YNFKEQ. The CDR3 DNA is TGTGCCAGCAGCTTGACAGAGAACACTGAAGCTTTCTTT. Encoded protein: CASSLTENTEAFF.

This clone was picked up one time. The chain carries TRBV9 and TRBJ1-2; 8 bases are shared with TRBD1. The CDR3 totals 18 residues. The V gene's germline CDR1 is SGDLS and CDR2 YYNGEE. The V and J ends lost 4 bases and 7 bases, in that order; junction bases with no gene match: 21. The CDR3 DNA reads as TGTGCCAGCAGCCCAACCTTCGGGTCGGGACCAGGACAGGGTGGCTACACCTTC. This translates into CASSPTFGSGPGQGGYTF. Full variable domain (missing parts from reference TRBV9 and TRBJ1-2): DSGVTQTPKHLITATGQRVTLRCSPRSGDLSVYWYQQSLDQGLQFLIQYYNGEERAKGNILERFSAQQFPDLHSELNLSSLELGDSALYFCASSPTFGSGPGQGGYTFGSGTRLTVV.

This clone was picked up a small number of times. The genes are TRBV10-3 and TRBJ2-2; 12 bases agree with TRBD2. V lost 7 bases and J lost 6; bases outside the gene matches: 3. CDR1 and CDR2 from the germline V gene are ENHRY and SYGVKD. The length of the CDR3 is 14 residues. In nucleotides, the CDR3 is TGTGCCATCACTGGACTAGCGGGGTCCGGGGAGCTGTTTTTT. Its protein is CAITGLAGSGELFF.

CDR3 sequence: CASSHPGSLGTQYF. DNA of the CDR3: TGCGCCAGCAGCCACCCCGGTAGCTTAGGGACCCAGTACTTC. The genes are TRBV4-1 and TRBJ2-5, with unresolved D. In germline, CDR1 is MGHRA, CDR2 YSYEKL. The V and J ends lost 3 bases and 7 bases respectively, with 15 bases between them. The CDR3 runs to 14 residues.

The genes are TRBV30 and TRBJ2-4, with 9 positions matching TRBD2. The V gene's germline CDR1 is GTSNPN and CDR2 SVGIG (reference sequence). The length of the CDR3 is 13 residues. J gave up 9 bases and V 1 base, and 4 bases lay outside the gene matches. CDR3 nucleotides: TGTGCCTGGAGTGGGACTAGCGAAGGCATTCAGTACTTC. Protein product: CAWSGTSEGIQYF.

The rearrangement joins TRBV9 to TRBJ2-7; 7 bases are shared with TRBD1. Germline CDR1 reads SGDLS; CDR2 reads YYNGEE. The junction had 10 bases not matched to a gene; V was cut back by 4 bases and J by 0 bases. This CDR3 comprises 16 residues. As DNA, the CDR3 is TGTGCCAGCAGCCTAACCATTTCAGGGGGCTCCTACGAGCAGTACTTC. It yields the protein CASSLTISGGSYEQYF.

The V and J genes are TRBV7-2 and TRBJ2-7; TRBD2 matches 12 bases. Germline loops: CDR1 SGHTA, CDR2 FQGNSA. The CDR3 totals 16 residues. V lost 5 bases, J lost 1 base, and 6 bases stayed unmatched. The CDR3: CASSLRTSGISYEQYF. CDR3 nucleotide sequence: TGTGCCAGCAGCCTTCGGACTAGCGGGATATCCTACGAGCAGTACTTC.

The chain couples TRBV27 to TRBJ1-2; tentatively, D is TRBD1 (5 bases). The CDR3 contains 13 residues. The germline V gene encodes CDR1 MNHEY and CDR2 SMNVEV (reference sequence). The germline V and J ends were trimmed by 3 bases and 2 bases, with 7 bases remaining between them. CDR3 region: CASSLKGNYGYTF. The CDR3 DNA is TGTGCCAGCAGTTTGAAGGGGAACTATGGCTACACCTTC.

This chain connects TRBV20-1 to TRBJ2-7; TRBD2 aligns across 7 bases. CDR3 size: 11 residues. With 5 bases clipped from V and 3 bases from J, the junction kept 1 base outside the gene matches. The germline V gene has CDR1 DFQATT and CDR2 SNEGSKA (reference sequence). CDR3 sequence (DNA): TGCAGTGCTGGACTAGTCTACGAGCAGTACTTC. Encoded protein: CSAGLVYEQYF.

This clone was picked up a small number of times. This chain connects TRBV6-5 to TRBJ1-1, with D perhaps matching TRBD1 (6 bases). This CDR3 has 14 amino acids. V was pared by 2 bases and J by 1 base, with 8 bases between. The germline CDR1 and CDR2 sequences are MNHEY and SVGAGI. The CDR3 here is CASSYQGTNTEAFF. The CDR3 region has the DNA TGTGCCAGCAGTTACCAGGGGACGAACACTGAAGCTTTCTTT.

The gene calls are TRBV2 and TRBJ1-1, with D unclear. CDR1 and CDR2 from the germline V gene are SNHLY and FYNNEI. There are 13 residues in the CDR3. The V gene lost 7 bases and the J gene lost 1 base, with 10 bases spanning the gap. Here the CDR3 DNA reads TGTGCCAGCATGCGGACTGGGAACACTGAAGCTTTCTTT. Protein product: CASMRTGNTEAFF.

This sequence joins TRBV28 and TRBJ1-1; D ambiguous. Trimming shortened V by 0 bases and J by 1 base, and 6 bases separated the two germline ends. The CDR3 extends over 14 amino acids. The germline gives CDR1 MDHEN, CDR2 SYDVKM. CDR3 sequence: CASSLWAENTEAFF. The CDR3 region has the DNA TGTGCCAGCAGTTTATGGGCAGAGAACACTGAAGCTTTCTTT.

The chain uses TRBV29-1 and TRBJ2-3; unclear D gene. Trimming removed 7 bases from V and 5 bases from J, with 13 bases in between. Per the germline V gene, CDR1 is SQVTM and CDR2 is ANQGSEA. The CDR3 is 12 residues long. The DNA for the CDR3 is TGCAGCGGCCGACGAGGTGGAGATACGCAGTATTTT. Its translation is CSGRRGGDTQYF.

This sequence joins TRBV29-1 and TRBJ2-7, with TRBD1 identical over 9 bases. V shed 6 bases, J shed 7 bases, and the junction held 13 bases outside the gene matches. The V gene's germline CDR1 is SQVTM and CDR2 ANQGSEA. The CDR3 sequence is 14 residues long. The CDR3 DNA reads as TGCAGCGTGGCCGGCTCCGGGACAGGGAGGGAGCAGTACTTC. Amino acids: CSVAGSGTGREQYF.

This chain connects TRBV11-1 to TRBJ2-4, with 9 bases identical to TRBD2. The CDR3 has 14 residues. V shed 8 bases, J shed 1 base, and the junction held 3 bases outside the gene matches. CDR1 SGHAT and CDR2 FQDESV come from the germline V gene (reference sequence). The CDR3 DNA sequence: TGTGCCAGCGCGGGGGGGGATGCCAAAAACATTCAGTACTTC. As protein: CASAGGDAKNIQYF.

This rearrangement joins TRBV13 to TRBJ2-2; tentatively, D is TRBD1 (5 bases). Trimming removed 6 bases at V and 7 bases at J, with 12 bases between. CDR1 is PRHDT, CDR2 FYEKMQ, per germline (reference sequence). The CDR3 contains 13 residues. The CDR3 region has the DNA TGTGCCAGCAGGGGTCAGGGATTCGGGGAGCTGTTTTTT. Its protein is CASRGQGFGELFF.

This clone has just a few counts. CDR3 protein: CASRSTSRGGYTF. CDR3 coding DNA: TGTGCCAGCAGGTCCACCTCCAGGGGCGGCTACACCTTC. The rearrangement uses TRBV6-1 and TRBJ1-2; D perhaps matches TRBD1 (6 bases). The CDR3 covers 13 residues. CDR1 and CDR2 from the germline V gene are MNHNS and SASEGT. V lost 6 bases to trimming and J lost 8 bases, with 16 bases between them.

This chain uses TRBV21-1 with TRBJ1-5; the table's D call of TRBD1 was not tested on the DNA. TRBV21-1 is labeled a pseudogene. This CDR3 contains 15 residues. In DNA, the CDR3 is TGTGCCAGCAGCACAGGACAGGGTGGGGATCAGCCCCAGCATTTT. This encodes CASSTGQGGDQPQHF.